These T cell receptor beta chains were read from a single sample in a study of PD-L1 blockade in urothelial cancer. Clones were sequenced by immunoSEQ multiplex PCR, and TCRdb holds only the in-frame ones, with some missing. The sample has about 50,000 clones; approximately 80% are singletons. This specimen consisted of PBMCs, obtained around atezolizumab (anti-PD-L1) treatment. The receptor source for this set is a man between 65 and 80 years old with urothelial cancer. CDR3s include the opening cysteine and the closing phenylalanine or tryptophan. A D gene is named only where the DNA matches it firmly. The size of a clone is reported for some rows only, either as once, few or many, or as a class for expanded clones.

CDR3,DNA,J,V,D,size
CASSRGPLGDNEQFF,TGTGCCAGCAGCAGGGGCCCCCTAGGCGACAATGAGCAGTTCTTC,TRBJ2-1,TRBV11-2,NA,NA
CASRRTGGELFF,TGTGCCAGCAGGCGGACAGGCGGGGAGCTGTTTTTT,TRBJ2-2,TRBV9,TRBD1,NA
CASSPRHIPSYEQYF,TGTGCCAGCAGCCCCCGACACATCCCGTCCTACGAGCAGTACTTC,TRBJ2-7,TRBV9,NA,NA
CARSRRIREKLFF,TGTGCCAGGTCTAGGAGAATACGGGAAAAACTGTTTTTT,TRBJ1-4,TRBV19,NA,NA
CASSFSQPWDEQYF,TGCGCCAGCAGCTTTAGCCAACCATGGGACGAGCAGTACTTC,TRBJ2-7,TRBV5-1,NA,NA
CASGSRAGGNTEAFF,TGTGCTAGTGGTTCCCGGGCAGGGGGAAACACTGAAGCTTTCTTT,TRBJ1-1,TRBV12-5,TRBD1,NA
CASSSGILRGNEQFF,TGTGCCAGCAGTTCTGGGATCCTCCGAGGGAATGAGCAGTTCTTC,TRBJ2-1,TRBV27,NA,NA
CASSFGVAGRGEQFF,TGTGCCAGCAGCTTTGGTGTAGCGGGCCGGGGTGAGCAGTTCTTC,TRBJ2-1,TRBV11-2,TRBD2,NA
CAWIPSNNYGYTF,TGTGCCTGGATTCCCAGTAATAACTATGGCTACACCTTC,TRBJ1-2,TRBV30,NA,NA
CASSEASGSESYEQYF,TGTGCCAGTAGTGAGGCTAGCGGGAGTGAGTCCTACGAGCAGTACTTC,TRBJ2-7,TRBV19,TRBD2,NA
CASSSLRDRQLINYGYTF,TGTGCCAGCAGCTCACTCCGGGACAGACAACTGATTAACTATGGCTACACCTTC,TRBJ1-2,TRBV11-2,TRBD1,few
CASSPLRRDPNTEAFF,TGTGCCAGCTCACCACTCAGGAGGGACCCGAACACTGAAGCTTTCTTT,TRBJ1-1,TRBV18,NA,NA
CASSIAGLSNQPQHF,TGTGCCAGTAGTATAGCAGGGTTGAGCAATCAGCCCCAGCATTTT,TRBJ1-5,TRBV19,NA,NA
CASSLGLAGGKGRNEQFF,TGTGCCAGTAGTCTAGGACTAGCGGGAGGGAAGGGGCGCAATGAGCAGTTCTTC,TRBJ2-1,TRBV19,TRBD2,NA
CASSFLSYEQYF,TGTGCCAGCAGTTTCCTCTCCTACGAGCAGTACTTC,TRBJ2-7,TRBV28,NA,NA
CASSRPSGQGWYGYTF,TGCGCCAGCAGCCGTCCTTCGGGACAGGGGTGGTATGGCTACACCTTC,TRBJ1-2,TRBV4-1,TRBD1,NA
CASSERGQGSDTQYF,TGTGCCAGCAGTGAGAGGGGGCAGGGGTCAGATACGCAGTATTTT,TRBJ2-3,TRBV6-1,TRBD1,once
CASRLPRDIRAPGNQPQHF,TGTGCAAGTCGCTTACCCCGGGACATCCGAGCTCCGGGCAATCAGCCCCAGCATTTT,TRBJ1-5,TRBV12-2,NA,NA
CASSRLLQETQYF,TGCGCCAGCAGCCGACTTCTCCAAGAGACCCAGTACTTC,TRBJ2-5,TRBV4-1,NA,many
CASSLGKGINTEAFF,TGTGCCAGCAGCTTGGGAAAGGGGATAAACACTGAAGCTTTCTTT,TRBJ1-1,TRBV5-5,NA,NA
CASRQGKAEQYF,TGTGCCAGCAGACAGGGGAAGGCCGAGCAGTACTTC,TRBJ2-7,TRBV28,TRBD1,NA
CASRRTVSGNQPQHF,TGTGCCAGCAGGCGTACAGTATCGGGCAATCAGCCCCAGCATTTT,TRBJ1-5,TRBV6-6,NA,NA
CASSPGGTVTDTQYF,TGTGCCAGCAGCCCCGGCGGGACAGTCACAGATACGCAGTATTTT,TRBJ2-3,TRBV7-9,NA,NA
CASSLAGQSGNTIYF,TGCGCCAGCAGCTTGGCAGGACAGTCTGGAAACACCATATATTTT,TRBJ1-3,TRBV5-1,NA,NA
CASSRTGIGYEQYF,TGCGCCAGCAGCCGGACAGGGATTGGGTACGAGCAGTACTTC,TRBJ2-7,TRBV5-1,TRBD1,NA
CAISADRGRDTEAFF,TGTGCCATCAGTGCAGACAGGGGCCGCGACACTGAAGCTTTCTTT,TRBJ1-1,TRBV10-3,TRBD1,NA
CASSLGQANYGYTF,TGTGCCAGCAGCTTAGGACAGGCTAACTATGGCTACACCTTC,TRBJ1-2,TRBV7-2,NA,NA
CASSLAGEQYF,TGTGCCAGCAGCTTAGCAGGGGAGCAGTACTTC,TRBJ2-7,TRBV5-6,NA,NA
CASSFGGWGSSYNEQFF,TGTGCCAGCAGTTTCGGGGGTTGGGGGAGCTCCTACAATGAGCAGTTCTTC,TRBJ2-1,TRBV28,NA,few
CASSVGGRNQPQHF,TGTGCCAGCAGCGTAGGGGGGCGAAATCAGCCCCAGCATTTT,TRBJ1-5,TRBV9,NA,few
CASRPGRSEQFF,TGTGCCAGCAGACCTGGGAGGAGTGAGCAGTTCTTC,TRBJ2-1,TRBV28,NA,once
CASSHVAGTSYEQYF,TGTGCCAGCAGCCATGTAGCGGGAACCTCCTACGAGCAGTACTTC,TRBJ2-7,TRBV11-1,TRBD2,NA
CASSGGTAYNSPLHF,TGCGCCAGCAGCGGGGGGACGGCTTATAATTCACCCCTCCACTTT,TRBJ1-6,TRBV5-1,NA,NA
CASSSRTGGPEAFF,TGTGCCAGCAGTTCCCGGACAGGGGGCCCTGAAGCTTTCTTT,TRBJ1-1,TRBV28,TRBD1,NA
CASSSSGLNEKLFF,TGCGCCAGCAGCTCGAGTGGGCTTAATGAAAAACTGTTTTTT,TRBJ1-4,TRBV5-1,NA,NA
CASSPAVGGPHEQYF,TGCGCCAGCAGCCCGGCGGTGGGGGGGCCCCACGAGCAGTACTTC,TRBJ2-7,TRBV5-1,NA,NA
CASSSTRGRASGNQPQHF,TGTGCCAGCAGTTCCACCAGAGGGAGGGCCTCTGGCAATCAGCCCCAGCATTTT,TRBJ1-5,TRBV27,NA,few
CASSQDKGAQETQYF,TGCGCCAGCAGCCAAGATAAGGGGGCGCAAGAGACCCAGTACTTC,TRBJ2-5,TRBV4-1,TRBD1,NA
CASSFGGIGELFF,TGTGCCAGCAGCTTCGGAGGGATCGGGGAGCTGTTTTTT,TRBJ2-2,TRBV27,NA,once
CASTPSDRATEAFF,TGTGCCAGCACCCCATCAGACAGGGCCACTGAAGCTTTCTTT,TRBJ1-1,TRBV27,TRBD1,NA
CASSLALQGADTQYF,TGTGCCAGCAGCTTAGCGCTACAGGGGGCAGATACGCAGTATTTT,TRBJ2-3,TRBV7-9,TRBD1,NA
CAWRVPYRRESTDTQYF,TGTGCCTGGAGGGTCCCCTATCGGCGGGAGAGCACAGATACGCAGTATTTT,TRBJ2-3,TRBV30,TRBD2,NA
CASSPTSGRPYEQYF,TGCGCCAGCAGCCCTACTAGCGGGAGGCCCTACGAGCAGTACTTC,TRBJ2-7,TRBV5-1,TRBD2,NA
CASSLGTGRSTDTQYF,TGTGCCAGCAGCCTCGGGACAGGGAGGAGCACAGATACGCAGTATTTT,TRBJ2-3,TRBV7-6,TRBD1,once
CATSPGSGNTIYF,TGTGCCACGTCGCCAGGGTCTGGAAACACCATATATTTT,TRBJ1-3,TRBV15,NA,NA
CASSITSGAYEQYF,TGTGCCAGTAGTATAACTAGCGGGGCCTACGAGCAGTACTTC,TRBJ2-7,TRBV19,TRBD2,NA
CASSLAWGSSSNYGYTF,TGTGCCAGCAGCTTAGCTTGGGGCTCGAGTTCTAACTATGGCTACACCTTC,TRBJ1-2,TRBV7-8,NA,NA
CASSNWDRAYEQYF,TGTGCCAGCAGCAATTGGGACAGGGCCTACGAGCAGTACTTC,TRBJ2-7,TRBV7-9,TRBD1,once
CASSYQTPPANYGYTF,TGCGCCAGCAGCTACCAAACACCGCCTGCAAACTATGGCTACACCTTC,TRBJ1-2,TRBV5-1,NA,NA
CASSEGGAGDRSNEQFF,TGCGCCAGCAGTGAGGGGGGAGCGGGAGATCGTAGCAATGAGCAGTTCTTC,TRBJ2-1,TRBV10-1,TRBD2,NA
CASSLDSYNEQFF,TGTGCCAGCAGTTTAGACAGCTACAATGAGCAGTTCTTC,TRBJ2-1,TRBV28,NA,medium-sized
CASSQEAASNTGELFF,TGTGCCAGCAGCCAAGAGGCGGCGTCCAACACCGGGGAGCTGTTTTTT,TRBJ2-2,TRBV4-2,NA,NA
CAISEGQDYEQYF,TGTGCCATCAGTGAGGGACAGGACTACGAGCAGTACTTC,TRBJ2-7,TRBV10-3,TRBD1,NA
CASRAGSTDTQYF,TGTGCCAGCAGAGCAGGGAGCACAGATACGCAGTATTTT,TRBJ2-3,TRBV28,NA,once